This T cell receptor beta chain came from a study of blood T cell repertoires in COVID-19. Study in general: Donors in the United States, Italy and Spain gave samples during acute or convalescent COVID-19.

Original handling: How many nucleated cells were present was estimated from reference gene primer amplification. Profiled with immunoSEQ multiplex PCR; TCRdb holds only in-frame clones, not every one. Clone size and V and J calls were adopted from that table, with D and trimming inferred from the DNA. The sample carries fewer than 500,000 clones, nearly 90% recorded once. Germline CDR1 and CDR2: SEHNR and FQNEAQ (reference sequence). The CDR3 is 15 residues long. Unmatched junction bases numbered 3, after V lost 5 bases and J lost 2 bases. Participants' own reports of clinical history determined their cohort assignment.

The chain combines TRBV7-9 with TRBJ1-6; 7 bases agree with TRBD1. The clonotype comes from a woman aged 18 to 35 with acute COVID-19. The material sequenced was PBMCs or T cells enriched from blood (not recorded which). The CDR3 is CASSPTGPYNSPLHF. The CDR3 region has the DNA TGTGCCAGCAGCCCGACAGGGCCCTATAATTCACCCCTCCACTTT.